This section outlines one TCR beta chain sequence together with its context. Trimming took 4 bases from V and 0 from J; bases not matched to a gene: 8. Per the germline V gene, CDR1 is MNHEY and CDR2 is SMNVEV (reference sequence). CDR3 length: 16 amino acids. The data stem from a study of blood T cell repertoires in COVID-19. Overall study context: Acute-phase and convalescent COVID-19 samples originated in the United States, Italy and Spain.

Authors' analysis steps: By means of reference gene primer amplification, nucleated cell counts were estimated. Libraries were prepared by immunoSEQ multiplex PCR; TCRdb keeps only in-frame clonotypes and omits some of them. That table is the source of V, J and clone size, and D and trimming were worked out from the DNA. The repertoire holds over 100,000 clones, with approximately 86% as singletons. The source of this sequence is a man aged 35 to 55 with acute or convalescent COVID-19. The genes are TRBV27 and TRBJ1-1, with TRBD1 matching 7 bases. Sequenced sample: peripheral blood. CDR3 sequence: CASSSRQGRVNTEAFF. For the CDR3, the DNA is TGTGCCAGCAGTTCTCGACAGGGAAGGGTGAACACTGAAGCTTTCTTT.